Detailed here is one T cell receptor beta chain. Cohorts were assigned according to the clinical history that participants reported. Germline CDR1 reads MNHEY; CDR2 reads SVGAGI. V trimming: 7 bases; J trimming: 3 bases; junction bases outside the gene matches: 6. There are 14 residues in the CDR3. This specimen comes from a study of blood T cell repertoires in COVID-19. Overall study context: Sample material is recorded as cDNA or gDNA derived from T cells, B-cell-depleted T cells, or PBMCs.

Generated by immunoSEQ multiplex PCR, the TCRdb table keeps only in-frame clones and is missing some. The profile shows 490,000 or so clones, 75% to 90% of them singletons. The sample comprised PBMCs or T cells enriched from blood (not recorded which). The sequence came from an older woman who had recovered from COVID-19. J is TRBJ1-1 and V is TRBV6-5, with TRBD1 identical over 9 bases. The CDR3 DNA sequence: TGTGCCAGCATTTCGGACAGGGGAGACACTGAAGCTTTCTTT. It encodes CASISDRGDTEAFF.